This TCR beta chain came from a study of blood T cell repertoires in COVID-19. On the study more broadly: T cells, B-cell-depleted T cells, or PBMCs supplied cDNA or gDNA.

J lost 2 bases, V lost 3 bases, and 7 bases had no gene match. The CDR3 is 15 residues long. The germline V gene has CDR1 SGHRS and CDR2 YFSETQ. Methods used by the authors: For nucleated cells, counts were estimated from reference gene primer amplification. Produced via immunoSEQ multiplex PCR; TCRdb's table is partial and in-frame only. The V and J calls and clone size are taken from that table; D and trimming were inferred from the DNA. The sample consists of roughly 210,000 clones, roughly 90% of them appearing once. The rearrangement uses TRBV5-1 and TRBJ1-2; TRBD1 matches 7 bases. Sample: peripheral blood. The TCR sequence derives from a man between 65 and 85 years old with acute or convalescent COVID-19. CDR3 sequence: CASSWGTVENYGYTF. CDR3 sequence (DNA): TGCGCCAGCAGCTGGGGGACAGTCGAAAACTATGGCTACACCTTC.